This T cell receptor beta chain was sequenced in a study of blood T cell repertoires in COVID-19 (dated by TCRdb to 2019 to 2021). The study in broad terms: The collaborator samples originated in the United States, Italy and Spain and spanned the acute and convalescent phases of COVID-19. Where HLA class I and class II types were available, the types were taken from metadata supplied by the sample provider, not from assay-based typing. The samples were drawn from two sources: the first 160 participants of the ongoing ImmuneRACE study, and about 1,300 subjects contributed by 6 global collaborators. The material from the prospective study consisted of cDNA or gDNA derived from T cells, B-cell-depleted T cells, or PBMCs. Nearly every sample came with metadata listing a de-identified subject ID, COVID-19 status, age in years and sex. The repertoires were released in a freely available public database meant as a resource for research on the immune response to SARS-CoV-2. Subjects who had been exposed to COVID-19, were actively infected with it, or had recovered from it provided the deeply sampled blood TCRbeta repertoires that made up the dataset.

Collaborating institutions collected whole blood in K2EDTA tubes following their own protocols. For TCRbeta analysis, collaborators shipped samples as frozen whole blood, isolated PBMCs, or DNA extracted from either of those sample types. This clone came up once. The antigen it recognizes is unknown. Within one base of it there is no much larger clone, and no base qualities were kept. TCRbeta CDR3 regions were amplified from genomic DNA by means of the immunoSEQ Assay, a bias-controlled multiplex PCR. The published analysis was carried out like this. The number of nucleated cells in each sample was estimated by amplification of reference gene primers within the assay. Sequence reads were collapsed and filtered to measure the absolute abundance of every unique TCRbeta CDR3 rearrangement. For each sample, productive Simpson clonality was calculated as the square root of Simpson's diversity index across productive rearrangements. TCRdb holds this immuneACCESS table with in-frame rearrangements only. Some clones are missing; in checked studies, unresolved V genes explain under half, and the rest has no known cause. That table furnishes V, J and clone size, whereas the DNA furnished D and trimming. The sample table contains nearly 80,000 clones; only one count was recorded for 65% to 85% of them. The top ten clonotypes cover approximately 5.8% of the sample.

Points the paper makes about the study in general: Clinical and demographic metadata were provided uncurated, with the amount varying by source and participant.

V is cut back by 8 bases and J by 0 bases, with 0 bases in the junction unmatched. The cysteine opens and the phenylalanine closes a CDR3 of 13 amino acids. Only the CDR3 portion is preserved as DNA: 39 bases, with reading frame beginning at the first base. CDR1 and CDR2 (MGHDK, SYGVNS) derive from the germline V gene. The rearranged segments are TRBV25-1 and TRBJ1-1; 10 junctional bases match TRBD1. The sample taken for sequencing was peripheral blood. This TCR was sampled from a man aged 55 to 70 with active or convalescent COVID-19. CDR3 region: CASGQGVNTEAFF. The DNA is as follows: TGTGCCAGCGGACAGGGGGTGAACACTGAAGCTTTCTTT.